This TCR beta chain is drawn from a study of tumor and adjacent non-tumor tissue in lung cancer. Whole-study context: The patients, 9 to 11 men and a handful of women, were roughly 30 to 80 with stage I to III disease. Samples averaged around 4 million productive TCRbeta reads each.

Comment on this clonotype: Its specificity is unknown. One end of the junction varies from germline; a read error may be responsible.

No cell sorting was done before RNA was extracted from the tissue. The normal lung tissue was taken more than 3 cm from the tumor edge. General observations from the study: Tumor TCR diversity, when higher, was linked to shorter survival.

CDR3 length: 13 residues. TCRbeta libraries were built with three rounds of nested PCR, modified from ARM-PCR. In TCRdb, the multiplex PCR reads were re-called with MiXCR into one record per CDR3 protein. The table includes about 98,000 distinct CDR3 sequences, around three quarters detected once. Sequencing was done on a sample of distant non-tumor lung tissue. V is TRBV12-3 or TRBV12-4 and J is TRBJ1-6; 7 nucleotides align to TRBD1. The source of this sequence is a man in his 60s with small cell lung cancer. The CDR3 DNA sequence: TGTGCGAGCAGTGCGGGACAGAGTTCACCCCTCCACTTT. This codes for CASSAGQSSPLHF.